The source of this TCR beta chain is a study of T cell responses to AZD1222 COVID-19 vaccine. Method: immunoSEQ multiplex PCR; TCRdb's copy keeps in-frame clones and lacks some. The sample holds fewer than 140,000 clones; 90% are singletons and the top ten take 8%. The CDR3 loop spans 15 amino acids. Germline V CDR1 and CDR2: MNHEY, SMNVEV (reference sequence). V was pared by 5 bases and J by 8 bases, with 14 bases of the junction left unmatched. The TCR was taken from an adult who received the AZD1222 COVID-19 vaccine. The material sequenced was peripheral blood, taken 28 days after the second AZD1222 dose. The J gene is TRBJ1-2, the V gene TRBV27, with 7 positions matching TRBD1. The CDR3 reads CASSQSRDRLLGYTF. Here the CDR3 DNA reads TGTGCCAGCAGTCAAAGCCGGGACAGACTCTTGGGCTACACCTTC.